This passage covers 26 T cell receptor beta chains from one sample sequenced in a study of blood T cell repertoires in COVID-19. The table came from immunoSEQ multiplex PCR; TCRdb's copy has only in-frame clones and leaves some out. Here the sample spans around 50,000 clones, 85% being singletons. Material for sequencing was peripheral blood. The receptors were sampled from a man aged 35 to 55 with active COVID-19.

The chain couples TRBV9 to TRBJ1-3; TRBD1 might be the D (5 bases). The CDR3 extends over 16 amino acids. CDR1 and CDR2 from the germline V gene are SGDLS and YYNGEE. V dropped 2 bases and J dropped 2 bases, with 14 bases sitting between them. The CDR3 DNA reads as TGTGCCAGCAGCGTGGAAGACAGCACTACTGGAAACACCATATATTTT. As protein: CASSVEDSTTGNTIYF. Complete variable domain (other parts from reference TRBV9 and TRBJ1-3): DSGVTQTPKHLITATGQRVTLRCSPRSGDLSVYWYQQSLDQGLQFLIQYYNGEERAKGNILERFSAQQFPDLHSELNLSSLELGDSALYFCASSVEDSTTGNTIYFGEGSWLTVV.

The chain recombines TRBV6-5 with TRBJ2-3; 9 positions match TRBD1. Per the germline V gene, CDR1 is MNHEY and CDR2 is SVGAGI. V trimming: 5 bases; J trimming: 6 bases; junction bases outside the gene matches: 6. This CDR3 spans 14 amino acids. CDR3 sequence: CASSRDRDRDTQYF. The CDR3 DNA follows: TGTGCCAGCAGTCGGGACAGGGATCGGGATACGCAGTATTTT.

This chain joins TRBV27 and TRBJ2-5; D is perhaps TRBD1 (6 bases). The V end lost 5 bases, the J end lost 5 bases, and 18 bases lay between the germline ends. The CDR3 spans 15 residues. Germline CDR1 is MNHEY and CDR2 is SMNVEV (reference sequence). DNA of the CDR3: TGTGCCAGCAGTCCAACTTGGACAGCCTTGGAGACCCAGTACTTC. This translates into CASSPTWTALETQYF.

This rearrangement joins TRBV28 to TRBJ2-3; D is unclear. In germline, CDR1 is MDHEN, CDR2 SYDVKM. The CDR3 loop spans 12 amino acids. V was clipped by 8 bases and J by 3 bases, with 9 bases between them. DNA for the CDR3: TGTGCCAGCCGCGAGAGTACAGATACGCAGTATTTT. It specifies CASRESTDTQYF.

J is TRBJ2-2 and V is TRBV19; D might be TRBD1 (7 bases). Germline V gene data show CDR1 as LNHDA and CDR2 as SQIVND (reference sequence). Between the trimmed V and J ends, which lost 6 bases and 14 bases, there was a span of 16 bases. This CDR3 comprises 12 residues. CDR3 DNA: TGTGCCAGTAGCATTTGGGGGGACAGCCTGTTTTTT. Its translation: CASSIWGDSLFF.

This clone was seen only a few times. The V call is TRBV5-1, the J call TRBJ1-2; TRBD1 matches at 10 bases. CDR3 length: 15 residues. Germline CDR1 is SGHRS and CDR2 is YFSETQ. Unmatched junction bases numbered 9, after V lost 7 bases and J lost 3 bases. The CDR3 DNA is TGCGCCAGCGCGCCAGGGACAGGGGTCGACTATGGCTACACCTTC. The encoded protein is CASAPGTGVDYGYTF.

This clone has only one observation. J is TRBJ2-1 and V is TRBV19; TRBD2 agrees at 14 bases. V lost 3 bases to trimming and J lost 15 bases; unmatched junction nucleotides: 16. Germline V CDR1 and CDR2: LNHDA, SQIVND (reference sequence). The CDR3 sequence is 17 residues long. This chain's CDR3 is CASSISGGGTSGSRPFF. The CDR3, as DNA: TGTGCCAGTAGTATTTCGGGGGGAGGGACTAGCGGGAGTCGTCCGTTCTTC.

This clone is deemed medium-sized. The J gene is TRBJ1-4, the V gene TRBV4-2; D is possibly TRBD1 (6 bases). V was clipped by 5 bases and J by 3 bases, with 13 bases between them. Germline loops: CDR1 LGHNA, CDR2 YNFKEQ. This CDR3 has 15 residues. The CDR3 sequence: CASSSTQGSNEKLFF. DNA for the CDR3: TGTGCCAGCAGCAGCACACAGGGATCTAATGAAAAACTGTTTTTT.

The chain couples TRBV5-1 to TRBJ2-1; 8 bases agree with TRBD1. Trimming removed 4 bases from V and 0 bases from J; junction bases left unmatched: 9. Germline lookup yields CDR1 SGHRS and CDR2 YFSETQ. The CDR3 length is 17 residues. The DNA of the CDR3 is TGCGCCAGCAGCCGCGACCCAGGGGGCCTCTCCTACAATGAGCAGTTCTTC. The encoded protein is CASSRDPGGLSYNEQFF.

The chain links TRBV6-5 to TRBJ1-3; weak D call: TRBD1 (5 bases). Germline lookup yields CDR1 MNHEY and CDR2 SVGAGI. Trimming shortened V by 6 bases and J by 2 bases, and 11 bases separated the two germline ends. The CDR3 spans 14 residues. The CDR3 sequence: CASRVGGAGNTIYF. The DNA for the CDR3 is TGTGCCAGCAGGGTAGGAGGGGCTGGAAACACCATATATTTT.

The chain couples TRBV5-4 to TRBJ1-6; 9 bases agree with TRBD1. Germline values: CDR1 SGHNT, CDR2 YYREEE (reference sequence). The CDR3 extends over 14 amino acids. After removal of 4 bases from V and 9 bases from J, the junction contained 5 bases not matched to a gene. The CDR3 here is CASSPDRGSSPLHF. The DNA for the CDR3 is TGTGCCAGCAGCCCGGACAGGGGAAGTTCACCCCTCCACTTT. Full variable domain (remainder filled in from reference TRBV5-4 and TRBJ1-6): ETGVTQSPTHLIKTRGQQVTLRCSSQSGHNTVSWYQQALGQGPQFIFQYYREEENGRGNFPPRFSGLQFPNYSSELNVNALELDDSALYLCASSPDRGSSPLHFGNGTRLTVT.

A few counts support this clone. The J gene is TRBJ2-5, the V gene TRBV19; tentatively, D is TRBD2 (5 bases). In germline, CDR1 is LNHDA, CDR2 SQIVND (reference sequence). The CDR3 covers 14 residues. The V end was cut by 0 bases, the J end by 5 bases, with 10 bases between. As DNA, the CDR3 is TGTGCCAGTAGTATAGATCTAGCTCCGGAGACCCAGTACTTC. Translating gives CASSIDLAPETQYF.

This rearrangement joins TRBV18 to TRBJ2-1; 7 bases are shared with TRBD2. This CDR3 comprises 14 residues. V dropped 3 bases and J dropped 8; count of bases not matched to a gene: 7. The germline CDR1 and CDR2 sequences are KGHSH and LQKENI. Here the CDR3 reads CASSPLRSGDEQFF. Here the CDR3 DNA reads TGTGCCAGCTCACCTCTTCGGAGCGGGGATGAGCAGTTCTTC.

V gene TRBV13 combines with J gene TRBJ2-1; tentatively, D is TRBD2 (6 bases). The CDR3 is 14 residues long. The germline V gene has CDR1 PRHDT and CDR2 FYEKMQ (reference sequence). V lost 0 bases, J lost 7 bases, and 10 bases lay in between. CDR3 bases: TGTGCCAGCAGCTTAGGCGGGAGTTCAAATGAGCAGTTCTTC. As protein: CASSLGGSSNEQFF.

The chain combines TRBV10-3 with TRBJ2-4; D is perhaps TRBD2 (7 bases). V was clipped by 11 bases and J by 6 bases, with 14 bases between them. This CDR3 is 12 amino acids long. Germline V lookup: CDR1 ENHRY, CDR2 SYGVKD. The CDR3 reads CASGGLGNIQYF. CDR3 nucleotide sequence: TGTGCCTCCGGGGGGCTGGGAAACATTCAGTACTTC.

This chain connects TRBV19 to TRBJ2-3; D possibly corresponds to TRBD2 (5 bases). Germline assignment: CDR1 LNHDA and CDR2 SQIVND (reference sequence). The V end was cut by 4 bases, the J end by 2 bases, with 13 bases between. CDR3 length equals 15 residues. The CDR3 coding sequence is TGTGCCAGTAGTACCGAGGGAGCGGTCACAGATACGCAGTATTTT. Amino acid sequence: CASSTEGAVTDTQYF.

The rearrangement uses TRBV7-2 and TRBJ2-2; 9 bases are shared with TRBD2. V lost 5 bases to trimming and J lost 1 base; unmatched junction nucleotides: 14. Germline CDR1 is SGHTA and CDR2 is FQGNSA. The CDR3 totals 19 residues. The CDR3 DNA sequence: TGTGCCAGCAGCGTCTCGACTAGCGGTCATATGCGGAACACCGGGGAGCTGTTTTTT. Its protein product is CASSVSTSGHMRNTGELFF.

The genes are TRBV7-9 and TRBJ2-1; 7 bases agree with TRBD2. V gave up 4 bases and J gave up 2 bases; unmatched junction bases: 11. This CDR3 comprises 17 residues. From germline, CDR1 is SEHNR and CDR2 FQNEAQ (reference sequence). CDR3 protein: CASSSRLALKTYNEQFF. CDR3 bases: TGTGCCAGCAGCTCGCGACTAGCCCTCAAAACCTACAATGAGCAGTTCTTC.

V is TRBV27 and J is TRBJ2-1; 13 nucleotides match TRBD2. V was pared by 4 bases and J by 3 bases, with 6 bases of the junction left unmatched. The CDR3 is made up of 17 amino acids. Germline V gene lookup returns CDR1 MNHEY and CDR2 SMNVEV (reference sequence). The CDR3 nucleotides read TGTGCCAGCAGTTCCCCACTAGCGGGAGGGGGCTACAATGAGCAGTTCTTC. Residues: CASSSPLAGGGYNEQFF.

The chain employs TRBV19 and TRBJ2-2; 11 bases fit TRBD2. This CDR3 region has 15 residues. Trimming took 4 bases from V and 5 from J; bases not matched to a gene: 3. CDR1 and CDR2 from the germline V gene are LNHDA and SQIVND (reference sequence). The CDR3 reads CASSNLAGGTGELFF. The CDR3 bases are TGTGCCAGTAGTAATTTAGCGGGGGGGACCGGGGAGCTGTTTTTT.

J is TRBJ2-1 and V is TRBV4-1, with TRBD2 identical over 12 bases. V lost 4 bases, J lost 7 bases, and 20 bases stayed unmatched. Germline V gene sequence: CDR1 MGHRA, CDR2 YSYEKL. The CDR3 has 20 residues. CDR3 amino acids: CASSRKVLSSSGRADNEQFF. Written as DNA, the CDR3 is TGCGCCAGCAGCCGAAAAGTCCTCTCCTCTAGCGGGAGGGCCGATAATGAGCAGTTCTTC.

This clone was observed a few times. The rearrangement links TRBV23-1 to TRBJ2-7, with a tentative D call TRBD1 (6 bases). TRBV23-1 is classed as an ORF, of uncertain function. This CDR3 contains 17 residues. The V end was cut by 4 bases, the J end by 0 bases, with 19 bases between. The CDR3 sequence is CASSRVLPGHNSYEQYF. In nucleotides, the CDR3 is TGCGCCAGCAGTCGCGTATTACCGGGACATAACTCCTACGAGCAGTACTTC.

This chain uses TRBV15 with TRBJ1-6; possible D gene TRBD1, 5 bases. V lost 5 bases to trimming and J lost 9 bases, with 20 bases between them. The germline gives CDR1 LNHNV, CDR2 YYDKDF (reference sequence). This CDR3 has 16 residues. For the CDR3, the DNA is TGTGCCACCAGCTCATCGGGGGATTCCGGGGTTTCACCCCTCCACTTT. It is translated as CATSSSGDSGVSPLHF. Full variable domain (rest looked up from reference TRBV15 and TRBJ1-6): DAMVIQNPRYQVTQFGKPVTLSCSQTLNHNVMYWYQQKSSQAPKLLFHYYDKDFNNEADTPDNFQSRRPNTSFCFLDIRSPGLGDTAMYLCATSSSGDSGVSPLHFGNGTRLTVT.

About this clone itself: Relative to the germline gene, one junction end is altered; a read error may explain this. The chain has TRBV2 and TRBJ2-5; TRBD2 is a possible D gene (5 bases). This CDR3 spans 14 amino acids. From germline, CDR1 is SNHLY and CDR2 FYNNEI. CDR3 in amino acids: CASRETDSQEIQYF. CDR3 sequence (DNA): TGTGCCAGCAGGGAGACGGACTCCCAAGAGATCCAGTACTTC.

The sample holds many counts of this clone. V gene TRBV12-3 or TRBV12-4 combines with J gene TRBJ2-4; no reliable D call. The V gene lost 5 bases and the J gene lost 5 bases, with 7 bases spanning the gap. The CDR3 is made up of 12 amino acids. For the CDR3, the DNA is TGTGCCAGCAGTCTCCAGGAAAACATTCAGTACTTC. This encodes CASSLQENIQYF.

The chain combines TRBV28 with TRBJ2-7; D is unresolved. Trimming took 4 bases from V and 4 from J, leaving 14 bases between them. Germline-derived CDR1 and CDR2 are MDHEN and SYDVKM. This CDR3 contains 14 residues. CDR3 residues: CASSSSGPTYEQYF. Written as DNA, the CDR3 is TGTGCCAGCAGTTCATCTGGTCCCACATACGAGCAGTACTTC.